The rows below give T cell receptor beta chains drawn from one sample of a study of PD-L1 blockade in urothelial cancer. Sequenced by immunoSEQ multiplex PCR; TCRdb stores in-frame clones only, minus some. The table includes some 120,000 clones, approximately 90% detected once. The specimen comprised PBMCs, sampled around atezolizumab (anti-PD-L1) treatment. These receptors originate from a man in his fifties or sixties with urothelial cancer. The CDR3 runs from the conserved cysteine through the conserved F or W. Fields, in order: D gene, V gene, J gene, clone size, CDR3 DNA, CDR3 protein. D genes are given only for firm matches. Part of the rows lack a size; the others show once, few, many or a class for expanded clones.

D gene: -; V gene: TRBV7-3; J gene: TRBJ2-3; clone size: -; CDR3 DNA: TGTGCCAGCAGCTTAAGGGGACAAAGCACAGATACGCAGTATTTT; CDR3 protein: CASSLRGQSTDTQYF
D gene: TRBD2; V gene: TRBV5-5; J gene: TRBJ2-3; clone size: -; CDR3 DNA: TGTGCCAGCAGCCCCAGGCCTAGCGGGGTTTCAGATACGCAGTATTTT; CDR3 protein: CASSPRPSGVSDTQYF
D gene: -; V gene: TRBV10-3; J gene: TRBJ2-7; clone size: once; CDR3 DNA: TGTGCCATCAGTGGGTGGGGACAAAGCTCCTACGAGCAGTACTTC; CDR3 protein: CAISGWGQSSYEQYF
D gene: TRBD1; V gene: TRBV6-1; J gene: TRBJ1-2; clone size: -; CDR3 DNA: TGTGCCAGCAGCAACCGGGACAGGTCCTATGGCTACACCTTC; CDR3 protein: CASSNRDRSYGYTF
D gene: TRBD2; V gene: TRBV5-1; J gene: TRBJ2-3; clone size: -; CDR3 DNA: TGCGCCAGCAGCGAAGGATTACTAGCGGTTACTTTTAGCACAGATACGCAGTATTTT; CDR3 protein: CASSEGLLAVTFSTDTQYF
D gene: TRBD1; V gene: TRBV29-1; J gene: TRBJ2-3; clone size: -; CDR3 DNA: TGCAGCGTTAGGACAGGAGGTACAGATACGCAGTATTTT; CDR3 protein: CSVRTGGTDTQYF
D gene: TRBD1; V gene: TRBV27; J gene: TRBJ1-2; clone size: -; CDR3 DNA: TGTGCCAGCAGGACACGACAGGGGGCTGGCTACACCTTC; CDR3 protein: CASRTRQGAGYTF
D gene: -; V gene: TRBV11-3; J gene: TRBJ2-2; clone size: -; CDR3 DNA: TGTGCCAGCAGCTTAGTCAGTGGCACCGGGGAGCTGTTTTTT; CDR3 protein: CASSLVSGTGELFF
D gene: -; V gene: TRBV7-2; J gene: TRBJ2-7; clone size: -; CDR3 DNA: TGTGCCAGCAGCTTAGCGGCGGCAGGGTCCTACGAGCAGTACTTC; CDR3 protein: CASSLAAAGSYEQYF
D gene: TRBD2; V gene: TRBV7-2; J gene: TRBJ2-3; clone size: -; CDR3 DNA: TGTGCCAGCAGCACCCCCTTAGCGGGGGGGACAGATACGCAGTATTTT; CDR3 protein: CASSTPLAGGTDTQYF
D gene: TRBD1; V gene: TRBV27; J gene: TRBJ2-2; clone size: -; CDR3 DNA: TGTGCCAGCACTAGAACGACAGGGGGCACCGGGGAGCTGTTTTTT; CDR3 protein: CASTRTTGGTGELFF
D gene: -; V gene: TRBV4-1; J gene: TRBJ1-1; clone size: -; CDR3 DNA: TGCGCCAGCAGCGTTCGGGAAACGGGCACTGAAGCTTTCTTT; CDR3 protein: CASSVRETGTEAFF
D gene: -; V gene: TRBV15; J gene: TRBJ2-7; clone size: -; CDR3 DNA: TGTGCCACCAGCAGAGATGAGATAAGGCAGTACTTC; CDR3 protein: CATSRDEIRQYF
D gene: -; V gene: TRBV5-4; J gene: TRBJ2-7; clone size: -; CDR3 DNA: TGTGCCAGCAGCTCTTCCGGGACACCCTACGAGCAGTACTTC; CDR3 protein: CASSSSGTPYEQYF
D gene: TRBD1; V gene: TRBV2; J gene: TRBJ1-4; clone size: -; CDR3 DNA: TGTGCCAGCAGTGGGGACAGGGCAAGGGAAAAACTGTTTTTT; CDR3 protein: CASSGDRAREKLFF
D gene: -; V gene: TRBV7-9; J gene: TRBJ1-6; clone size: -; CDR3 DNA: TGTGCCAGCAGCTTGGGCTCTGAGAACGGAAATTCACCCCTCCACTTT; CDR3 protein: CASSLGSENGNSPLHF
D gene: TRBD2; V gene: TRBV5-1; J gene: TRBJ2-7; clone size: -; CDR3 DNA: TGCGCCAGCAGCCCCGGGGGGGTTTTC; CDR3 protein: CASSPGGVF